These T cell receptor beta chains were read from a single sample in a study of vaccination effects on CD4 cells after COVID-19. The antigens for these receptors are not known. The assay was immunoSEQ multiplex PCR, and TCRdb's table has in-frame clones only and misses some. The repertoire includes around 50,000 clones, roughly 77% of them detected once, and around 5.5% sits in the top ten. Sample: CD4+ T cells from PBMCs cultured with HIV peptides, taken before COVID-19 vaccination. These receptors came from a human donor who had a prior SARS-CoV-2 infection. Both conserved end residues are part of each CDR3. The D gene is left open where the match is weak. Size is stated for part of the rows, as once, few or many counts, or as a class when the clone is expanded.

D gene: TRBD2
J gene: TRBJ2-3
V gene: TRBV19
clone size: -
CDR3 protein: CASDSPAGTNRYF
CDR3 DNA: TGTGCCAGCGATAGTCCCGCCGGGACTAACAGGTATTTT

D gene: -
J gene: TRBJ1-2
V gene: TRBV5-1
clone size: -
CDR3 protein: CASSFTVEKGYTF
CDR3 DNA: TGCGCCAGCAGCTTTACAGTAGAAAAAGGCTACACCTTC

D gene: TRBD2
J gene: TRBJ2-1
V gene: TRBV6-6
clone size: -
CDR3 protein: CASRPPSGRALSEQFF
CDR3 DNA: TGTGCCAGCAGGCCCCCTAGCGGGAGGGCCTTAAGTGAGCAGTTCTTC

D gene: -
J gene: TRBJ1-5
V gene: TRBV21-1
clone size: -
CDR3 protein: CASSKCGNNQPQHF
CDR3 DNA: TGTGCCAGCAGCAAATGTGGGAACAATCAGCCCCAGCATTTT

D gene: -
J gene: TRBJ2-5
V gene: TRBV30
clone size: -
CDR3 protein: CAWSAGNLYQETQYF
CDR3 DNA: TGTGCCTGGAGTGCCGGGAATCTGTACCAAGAGACCCAGTACTTC

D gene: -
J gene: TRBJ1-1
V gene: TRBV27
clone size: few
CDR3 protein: CASTSPGTAGAFF
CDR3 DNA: TGTGCCAGCACCTCACCCGGTACAGCCGGGGCTTTCTTT

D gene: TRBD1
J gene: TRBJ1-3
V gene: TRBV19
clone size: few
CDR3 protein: CASSIQGAFSGNTIYF
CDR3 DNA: TGTGCCAGTAGTATACAGGGGGCCTTCTCTGGAAACACCATATATTTT

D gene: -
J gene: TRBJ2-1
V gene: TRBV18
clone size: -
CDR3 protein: CASSPPWQVYNEQFF
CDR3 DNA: TGTGCCAGCTCACCACCGTGGCAGGTGTACAATGAGCAGTTCTTC

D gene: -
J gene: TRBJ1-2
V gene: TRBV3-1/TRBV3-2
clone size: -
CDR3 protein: CASSQYSIRGSVNYGYTF
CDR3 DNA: TGTGCCAGCAGCCAATACTCGATTCGGGGAAGCGTTAACTATGGCTACACCTTC

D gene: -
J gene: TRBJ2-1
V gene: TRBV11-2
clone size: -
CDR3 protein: CASSLVFGGRGNEQFF
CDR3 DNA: TGTGCCAGCAGCTTAGTTTTCGGGGGCCGGGGGAATGAGCAGTTCTTC

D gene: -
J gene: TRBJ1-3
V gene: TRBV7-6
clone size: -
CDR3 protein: CASSLLSGAPGNTIYF
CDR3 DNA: TGTGCCAGCAGCTTACTCAGTGGGGCGCCTGGAAACACCATATATTTT

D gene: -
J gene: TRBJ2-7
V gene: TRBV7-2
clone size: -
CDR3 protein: CASSLGHIAYEQYF
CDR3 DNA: TGTGCCAGCAGCTTAGGACACATCGCCTACGAGCAGTACTTC

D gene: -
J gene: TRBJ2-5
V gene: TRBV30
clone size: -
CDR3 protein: CAWSRDQETQYF
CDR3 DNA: TGTGCCTGGAGTAGGGACCAAGAGACCCAGTACTTC

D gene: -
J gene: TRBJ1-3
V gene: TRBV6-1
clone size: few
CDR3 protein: CASSETPGAGNTIYF
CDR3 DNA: TGTGCCAGCAGTGAAACCCCAGGGGCCGGAAACACCATATATTTT

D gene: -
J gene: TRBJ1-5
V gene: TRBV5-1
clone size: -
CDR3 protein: CASSSGGADQPQHF
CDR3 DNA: TGCGCCAGCAGTTCGGGGGGGGCAGATCAGCCCCAGCATTTT

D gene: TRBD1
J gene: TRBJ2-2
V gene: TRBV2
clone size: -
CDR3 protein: CASSLQGLDTGELFF
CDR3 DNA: TGTGCCAGCAGTTTACAGGGGTTGGACACCGGGGAGCTGTTTTTT

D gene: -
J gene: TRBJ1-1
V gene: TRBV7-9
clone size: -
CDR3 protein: CASSYKELGAFF
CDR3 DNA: TGTGCCAGCAGCTACAAAGAACTGGGGGCTTTCTTT

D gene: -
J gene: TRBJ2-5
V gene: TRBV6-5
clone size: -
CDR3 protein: CASSTPAAPQETQYF
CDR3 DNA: TGTGCCAGCAGTACCCCCGCGGCCCCCCAAGAGACCCAGTACTTC

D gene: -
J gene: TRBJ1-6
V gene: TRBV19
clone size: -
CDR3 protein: CASSIMNSPLHF
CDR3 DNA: TGTGCCAGTAGTATCATGAATTCACCCCTCCACTTT

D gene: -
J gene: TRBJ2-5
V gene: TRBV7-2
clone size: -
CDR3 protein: CASSLHSPSTQYF
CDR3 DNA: TGTGCCAGCAGCTTACACTCCCCATCGACCCAGTACTTC

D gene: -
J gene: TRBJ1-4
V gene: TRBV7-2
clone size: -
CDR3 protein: CASSFTSGEKLFF
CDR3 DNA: TGTGCCAGCAGCTTCACATCTGGGGAAAAACTGTTTTTT

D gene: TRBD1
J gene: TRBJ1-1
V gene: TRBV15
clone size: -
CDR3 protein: CATSSPPQGGTEAFF
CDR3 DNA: TGTGCCACCAGCAGTCCCCCACAGGGGGGGACTGAAGCTTTCTTT

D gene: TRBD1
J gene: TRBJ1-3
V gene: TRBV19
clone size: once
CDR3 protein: CATTGEGGNTIYF
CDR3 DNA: TGTGCCACGACAGGGGAAGGCGGAAACACCATATATTTT

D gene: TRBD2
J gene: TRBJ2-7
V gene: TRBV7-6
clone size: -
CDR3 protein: CASSLGTGGYYEQYF
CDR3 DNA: TGTGCCAGCAGCTTAGGAACGGGAGGGTACTACGAGCAGTACTTC

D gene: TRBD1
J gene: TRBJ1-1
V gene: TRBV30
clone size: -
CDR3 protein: CATGTGGYTEAFF
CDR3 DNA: TGTGCCACCGGGACAGGAGGTTACACTGAAGCTTTCTTT

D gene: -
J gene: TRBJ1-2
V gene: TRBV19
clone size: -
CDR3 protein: CASSNPGATTGYGYTF
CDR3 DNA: TGTGCCAGTAGTAATCCAGGGGCCACTACGGGCTATGGCTACACCTTC

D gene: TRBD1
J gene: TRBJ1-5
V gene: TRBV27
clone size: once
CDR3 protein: CASSSEDRDGQPQHF
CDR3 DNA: TGTGCCAGCAGTTCCGAAGACAGGGATGGACAGCCCCAGCATTTT

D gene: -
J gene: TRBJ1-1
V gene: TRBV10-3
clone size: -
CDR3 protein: CAISMTGSVTEAFF
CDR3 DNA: TGTGCCATCAGTATGACCGGATCGGTCACTGAAGCTTTCTTT

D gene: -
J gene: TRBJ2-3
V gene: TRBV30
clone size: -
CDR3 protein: CAWTLSGGGREDTQYF
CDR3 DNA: TGTGCCTGGACCCTGAGCGGTGGGGGAAGGGAAGATACGCAGTATTTT

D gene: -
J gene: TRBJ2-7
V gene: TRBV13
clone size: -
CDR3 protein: CASSFRSNSYEQYF
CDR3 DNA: TGTGCCAGCAGCTTTCGCTCCAATTCCTACGAGCAGTACTTC

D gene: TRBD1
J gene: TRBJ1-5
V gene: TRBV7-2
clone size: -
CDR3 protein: CASSLALDRGSNQPQHF
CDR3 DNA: TGTGCCAGCAGCTTAGCGTTGGACAGGGGTAGCAATCAGCCCCAGCATTTT

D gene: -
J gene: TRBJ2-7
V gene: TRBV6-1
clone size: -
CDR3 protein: CASSEYAGTAQYSYEQYF
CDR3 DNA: TGTGCCAGCAGTGAATACGCCGGGACGGCCCAGTACTCCTACGAGCAGTACTTC

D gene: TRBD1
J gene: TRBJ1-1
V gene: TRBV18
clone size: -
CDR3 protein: CASSPYERAGQASSFF
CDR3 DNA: TGTGCCAGCTCACCATACGAAAGGGCCGGACAGGCATCGTCTTTCTTT

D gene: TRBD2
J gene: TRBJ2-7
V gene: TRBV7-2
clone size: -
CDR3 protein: CASSETSGSSYEQYF
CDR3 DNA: TGTGCCAGCAGCGAGACTAGCGGGTCTTCCTACGAGCAGTACTTC

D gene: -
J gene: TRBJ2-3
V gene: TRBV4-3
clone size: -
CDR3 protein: CASSQETFGGADTQYF
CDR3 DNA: TGCGCCAGCAGCCAAGAGACCTTTGGAGGGGCAGATACGCAGTATTTT

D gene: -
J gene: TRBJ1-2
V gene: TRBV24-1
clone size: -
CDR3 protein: CATSKDGADYGYTF
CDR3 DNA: TGTGCCACCAGTAAGGACGGTGCAGACTATGGCTACACCTTC

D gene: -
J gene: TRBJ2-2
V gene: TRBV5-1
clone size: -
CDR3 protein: CASRLGAIETGELFF
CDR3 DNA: TGCGCCAGCAGACTAGGGGCGATAGAAACCGGGGAGCTGTTTTTT

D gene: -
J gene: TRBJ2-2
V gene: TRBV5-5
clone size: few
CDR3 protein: CASGKANTGELFF
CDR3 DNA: TGTGCCAGCGGCAAGGCGAACACCGGGGAGCTGTTTTTT